Listed below are T cell receptor beta chains from one sample, sequenced in a study of OX40 agonist ivuxolimab in advanced cancers. The protocol was immunoSEQ multiplex PCR, while the TCRdb copy is restricted to in-frame clones and leaves out a portion. The sample carries 20,000 or so clones, roughly 78% recorded once. The sequences come from CD4+ or CD8+ T cells sorted from blood, collected in a trial of the OX40 agonist ivuxolimab. The receptor set was obtained from an adult with an advanced solid tumor such as melanoma, head and neck, liver or kidney cancer. CDR3s include the opening cysteine and the closing phenylalanine or tryptophan. The D gene is left open where the match is weak. The size field is filled for only some rows; it gives once, few, many or a size class.

>TRBD1|.|TRBJ2-1|TRBV14
CASSLTGGNEQFF
TGTGCCAGCAGCCTGACAGGGGGCAATGAGCAGTTCTTC
>.|.|TRBJ2-2|TRBV4-1
CASSRALPNTGELFF
TGCGCCAGCAGCCGGGCGCTACCAAACACCGGGGAGCTGTTTTTT
>.|once|TRBJ2-5|TRBV14
CASSQDKGGKETQYF
TGTGCCAGCAGCCAAGATAAAGGAGGGAAAGAGACCCAGTACTTC
>TRBD2|.|TRBJ2-3|TRBV19
CASSPGLADTQYF
TGTGCCAGTAGTCCAGGACTAGCGGATACGCAGTATTTT
>TRBD1|.|TRBJ2-7|TRBV7-9
CASSLGQGAAEQYF
TGTGCCAGCAGCTTAGGACAGGGAGCCGCCGAGCAGTACTTC
>TRBD1|few|TRBJ2-3|TRBV6-5
CASSYSQGEADTQYF
TGTGCCAGCAGTTACTCGCAGGGGGAAGCAGATACGCAGTATTTT
>.|.|TRBJ2-1|TRBV7-2
CASSLVRTNEQFF
TGTGCCAGCAGCTTAGTTAGGACCAATGAGCAGTTCTTC
>TRBD2|once|TRBJ2-1|TRBV5-1
CASSPRGLAGVSYNEQFF
TGCGCCAGCAGCCCCCGGGGACTAGCGGGAGTGTCCTACAATGAGCAGTTCTTC
>TRBD2|.|TRBJ2-5|TRBV10-3
CAISGAGGLKETQYF
TGTGCCATCAGTGGGGCGGGGGGGCTGAAAGAGACCCAGTACTTC
>.|.|TRBJ2-2|TRBV12-5
CASGFGATGELFF
TGTGCTAGTGGTTTTGGAGCAACCGGGGAGCTGTTTTTT
>.|.|TRBJ2-7|TRBV6-6
CATTGGGGPYEQYF
TGTGCCACCACGGGGGGAGGGGGACCCTACGAGCAGTACTTC
>TRBD2|.|TRBJ2-7|TRBV9
CASSLGLEGSYEQYF
TGTGCCAGCAGCCTTGGACTAGAAGGCTCCTACGAGCAGTACTTC
>.|.|TRBJ2-2|TRBV28
CASSRDPTGELFF
TGTGCCAGCAGTAGGGATCCCACCGGGGAGCTGTTTTTT
>TRBD1|.|TRBJ1-4|TRBV5-1
CASSSAGTGYEKLFF
TGCGCCAGCAGCTCGGCCGGGACAGGGTATGAAAAACTGTTTTTT
>.|.|TRBJ2-7|TRBV19
CASSIYGAASYEQYF
TGTGCCAGTAGTATATATGGGGCAGCTTCCTACGAGCAGTACTTC
>.|.|TRBJ1-1|TRBV13
CASRIGRLNTEAFF
TGTGCCAGCAGGATTGGACGATTGAACACTGAAGCTTTCTTT
>.|.|TRBJ1-5|TRBV7-8
CASSLALETKPQHF
TGTGCCAGCAGCTTAGCGCTGGAGACTAAGCCCCAGCATTTT
>.|.|TRBJ1-2|TRBV5-1
CASSSSGREGYTF
TGCGCCAGCAGCTCCTCAGGGCGGGAAGGCTACACCTTC
>TRBD1|few|TRBJ1-1|TRBV4-1
CASSHPGTGVDGTFF
TGCGCCAGCAGCCATCCCGGGACAGGGGTGGATGGTACTTTCTTT
>.|.|TRBJ1-5|TRBV6-5
CASSYSSGNQPQHF
TGTGCCAGCAGTTACTCATCGGGCAATCAGCCCCAGCATTTT
>TRBD1|.|TRBJ1-4|TRBV15
CATSRDIGTQGANEKLFF
TGTGCCACCAGCAGAGATATAGGCACACAGGGGGCAAATGAAAAACTGTTTTTT
>.|.|TRBJ2-7|TRBV19
CASSIVGSLEQYF
TGTGCCAGTAGTATAGTCGGCAGCCTCGAGCAGTACTTC
>.|.|TRBJ1-1|TRBV15
CATGEGISTEAFF
TGTGCCACCGGGGAGGGGATCAGCACTGAAGCTTTCTTT
>.|.|TRBJ2-3|TRBV19
CASSIVRGDTQYF
TGTGCCAGTAGTATCGTCAGGGGAGATACGCAGTATTTT
>TRBD2|few|TRBJ2-1|TRBV5-1
CASCPGTSGSHEQFF
TGCGCCAGCTGTCCCGGGACTAGCGGGAGCCATGAGCAGTTCTTC
>TRBD1|once|TRBJ2-7|TRBV18
CASSAKGQAPDYEQYF
TGTGCCAGCTCGGCCAAAGGACAGGCTCCGGACTACGAGCAGTACTTC
>.|.|TRBJ2-2|TRBV11-2
CASSFGSTGELFF
TGTGCCAGCAGCTTCGGATCCACCGGGGAGCTGTTTTTT
>.|.|TRBJ2-7|TRBV5-6
CASGQGDSYEQYF
TGTGCCAGCGGCCAGGGAGATTCTTACGAGCAGTACTTC
>TRBD1|.|TRBJ1-2|TRBV10-3
CAISDGQGKENGYTF
TGTGCCATCAGTGACGGACAGGGAAAGGAGAATGGCTACACCTTC
>TRBD1|few|TRBJ2-2|TRBV2
CASSRTGVAGELFF
TGTGCCAGCAGCCGGACAGGGGTCGCCGGGGAGCTGTTTTTT
>TRBD2|.|TRBJ2-7|TRBV11-2
CASSLAAGGVGGEQYF
TGTGCCAGCAGCTTAGCAGCGGGGGGCGTCGGAGGCGAGCAGTACTTC
>.|once|TRBJ2-1|TRBV5-6
CASSLATEVEQFF
TGTGCCAGCAGCTTGGCCACAGAGGTTGAGCAGTTCTTC
>TRBD1|.|TRBJ1-2|TRBV9
CASSVRRDRADYGYTF
TGTGCCAGCAGCGTTCGACGGGACAGGGCGGACTATGGCTACACCTTC
>TRBD1|.|TRBJ1-2|TRBV6-6
CASSDRGHDGYTF
TGTGCCAGCTCGGACAGGGGACACGATGGCTACACCTTC
>.|once|TRBJ2-2|TRBV28
CASSWTLNTGELFF
TGTGCCAGCAGTTGGACCTTGAACACCGGGGAGCTGTTTTTT
>.|.|TRBJ1-2|TRBV7-9
CASKGGSYGYTF
TGTGCCAGCAAGGGGGGGAGCTATGGCTACACCTTC
>TRBD1|.|TRBJ2-1|TRBV2
CASSGQGAVGFDNEQFF
TGTGCCAGCAGTGGGCAGGGGGCCGTGGGATTTGACAATGAGCAGTTCTTC
>.|.|TRBJ1-5|TRBV21-1
CASSKQGCNQPQHF
TGTGCCAGCAGCAAACAGGGATGCAATCAGCCCCAGCATTTT
>.|.|TRBJ2-1|TRBV13
CASSPGTPNEQFF
TGTGCCAGCAGCCCCGGGACTCCCAATGAGCAGTTCTTC
>.|.|TRBJ1-1|TRBV6-1
CASSEWGPMNTEAFF
TGTGCCAGCAGTGAATGGGGTCCGATGAACACTGAAGCTTTCTTT
>TRBD1|.|TRBJ1-1|TRBV11-2
CASSFTGGNMNTEAFF
TGTGCCAGCAGCTTTACAGGGGGAAACATGAACACTGAAGCTTTCTTT
>.|.|TRBJ2-7|TRBV6-5
CASSYGGTPYEQYF
TGTGCCAGCAGTTACGGCGGGACACCCTACGAGCAGTACTTC
>.|.|TRBJ2-3|TRBV2
CASSANRDTDTQYF
TGTGCCAGCAGTGCGAACCGGGACACAGATACGCAGTATTTT
>.|.|TRBJ1-1|TRBV7-9
CASSLAGGPTEAFF
TGTGCCAGCAGCTTAGCGGGGGGGCCCACTGAAGCTTTCTTT
>.|few|TRBJ2-7|TRBV4-2
CASSQEASETYEQYF
TGTGCCAGCAGCCAAGAGGCTAGCGAAACCTACGAGCAGTACTTC
>.|.|TRBJ2-7|TRBV19
CASSPAATQTYEQYF
TGTGCCAGTAGTCCCGCGGCGACACAGACCTACGAGCAGTACTTC
>.|.|TRBJ2-7|TRBV27
CASSLSGRLSSYEQYF
TGTGCCAGCAGTTTATCAGGTCGGCTCTCGTCCTACGAGCAGTACTTC
>TRBD2|.|TRBJ2-7|TRBV7-9
CASSLLLADPRYEQYF
TGTGCCAGCAGCCTCCTTCTAGCGGATCCTCGGTACGAGCAGTACTTC
>TRBD2|.|TRBJ2-1|TRBV19
CASSPGLALNEQFF
TGTGCCAGTAGTCCCGGACTAGCGCTTAATGAGCAGTTCTTC
>.|.|TRBJ2-5|TRBV27
CASSLLRSGGFQETQYF
TGTGCCAGCAGTTTACTCCGGAGCGGAGGCTTCCAAGAGACCCAGTACTTC
>.|.|TRBJ2-7|TRBV27
CASSPTPFLGGFYEQYF
TGTGCCAGCAGTCCCACTCCTTTTCTGGGGGGCTTCTACGAGCAGTACTTC
>TRBD1|.|TRBJ2-4|TRBV9
CASSPRSDRGPPDIQYF
TGTGCCAGCAGCCCCAGATCTGACAGGGGGCCACCTGACATTCAGTACTTC
>.|.|TRBJ2-1|TRBV4-1
CASSQLLSGSGSDLDEQFF
TGCGCCAGCAGCCAACTCCTGTCGGGGTCCGGGAGTGACTTGGATGAGCAGTTCTTC
>TRBD2|.|TRBJ2-1|TRBV15
CATSEGLAGVPSYNEQFF
TGTGCCACCAGCGAGGGCCTAGCGGGAGTTCCCTCCTACAATGAGCAGTTCTTC
>.|.|TRBJ2-3|TRBV28
CASGRRSTDTQYF
TGTGCCAGCGGAAGACGTAGCACAGATACGCAGTATTTT